Reported below is one T cell receptor beta chain. Its antigen is unidentified. This entry belongs to a study of T cells in pancreatic ductal adenocarcinoma. Study outcomes and limitations: Compared with tumor, blood showed more total productive templates and roughly 8.1-fold more clonotypes.

Surgery without prior neoadjuvant therapy was the treatment of the selected pancreatic ductal adenocarcinoma patients. Trimming removed 1 base from V and 10 bases from J; junction bases left unmatched: 6. The CDR3 contains 14 residues. Germline assignment: CDR1 LGHNA and CDR2 YNFKEQ. Assay used: immunoSEQ multiplex PCR; TCRdb lists only in-frame clones, some missing. The table shows about 9,400 clones, with over 60% occurring only once. This chain connects TRBV4-2 to TRBJ2-1, with 8 bases aligning to TRBD2. Source material: pancreatic tumor tissue. The receptor comes from a human donor with pancreatic ductal adenocarcinoma. CDR3: CASSQVLIAGEQFF. Written as DNA, the CDR3 is TGTGCCAGCAGCCAAGTACTAATAGCGGGAGAGCAGTTCTTC.